This T cell receptor (beta chain) was found in a study of blood T cell repertoires in COVID-19. Study context: Samples representing acute and convalescent COVID-19 were sourced from the United States, Italy and Spain.

CDR3 length equals 16 residues. The V gene lost 5 bases and the J gene lost 7 bases, with 22 bases spanning the gap. Germline V gene data show CDR1 as MDHEN and CDR2 as SYDVKM. The data were produced by immunoSEQ multiplex PCR, yet TCRdb's version contains in-frame clones alone and is incomplete. Among roughly 90,000 clones listed, about 80% were seen once. The chain employs TRBV28 and TRBJ2-3; TRBD2 might be the D (5 bases). This TCR was recovered from a woman in her 70s with acute or convalescent COVID-19. The sequenced material came from peripheral blood. CDR3 DNA sequence: TGTGCCAGCAGTCCTCTGTCGGACTCCCCCCAGTATACGCAGTATTTT. Translated: CASSPLSDSPQYTQYF.